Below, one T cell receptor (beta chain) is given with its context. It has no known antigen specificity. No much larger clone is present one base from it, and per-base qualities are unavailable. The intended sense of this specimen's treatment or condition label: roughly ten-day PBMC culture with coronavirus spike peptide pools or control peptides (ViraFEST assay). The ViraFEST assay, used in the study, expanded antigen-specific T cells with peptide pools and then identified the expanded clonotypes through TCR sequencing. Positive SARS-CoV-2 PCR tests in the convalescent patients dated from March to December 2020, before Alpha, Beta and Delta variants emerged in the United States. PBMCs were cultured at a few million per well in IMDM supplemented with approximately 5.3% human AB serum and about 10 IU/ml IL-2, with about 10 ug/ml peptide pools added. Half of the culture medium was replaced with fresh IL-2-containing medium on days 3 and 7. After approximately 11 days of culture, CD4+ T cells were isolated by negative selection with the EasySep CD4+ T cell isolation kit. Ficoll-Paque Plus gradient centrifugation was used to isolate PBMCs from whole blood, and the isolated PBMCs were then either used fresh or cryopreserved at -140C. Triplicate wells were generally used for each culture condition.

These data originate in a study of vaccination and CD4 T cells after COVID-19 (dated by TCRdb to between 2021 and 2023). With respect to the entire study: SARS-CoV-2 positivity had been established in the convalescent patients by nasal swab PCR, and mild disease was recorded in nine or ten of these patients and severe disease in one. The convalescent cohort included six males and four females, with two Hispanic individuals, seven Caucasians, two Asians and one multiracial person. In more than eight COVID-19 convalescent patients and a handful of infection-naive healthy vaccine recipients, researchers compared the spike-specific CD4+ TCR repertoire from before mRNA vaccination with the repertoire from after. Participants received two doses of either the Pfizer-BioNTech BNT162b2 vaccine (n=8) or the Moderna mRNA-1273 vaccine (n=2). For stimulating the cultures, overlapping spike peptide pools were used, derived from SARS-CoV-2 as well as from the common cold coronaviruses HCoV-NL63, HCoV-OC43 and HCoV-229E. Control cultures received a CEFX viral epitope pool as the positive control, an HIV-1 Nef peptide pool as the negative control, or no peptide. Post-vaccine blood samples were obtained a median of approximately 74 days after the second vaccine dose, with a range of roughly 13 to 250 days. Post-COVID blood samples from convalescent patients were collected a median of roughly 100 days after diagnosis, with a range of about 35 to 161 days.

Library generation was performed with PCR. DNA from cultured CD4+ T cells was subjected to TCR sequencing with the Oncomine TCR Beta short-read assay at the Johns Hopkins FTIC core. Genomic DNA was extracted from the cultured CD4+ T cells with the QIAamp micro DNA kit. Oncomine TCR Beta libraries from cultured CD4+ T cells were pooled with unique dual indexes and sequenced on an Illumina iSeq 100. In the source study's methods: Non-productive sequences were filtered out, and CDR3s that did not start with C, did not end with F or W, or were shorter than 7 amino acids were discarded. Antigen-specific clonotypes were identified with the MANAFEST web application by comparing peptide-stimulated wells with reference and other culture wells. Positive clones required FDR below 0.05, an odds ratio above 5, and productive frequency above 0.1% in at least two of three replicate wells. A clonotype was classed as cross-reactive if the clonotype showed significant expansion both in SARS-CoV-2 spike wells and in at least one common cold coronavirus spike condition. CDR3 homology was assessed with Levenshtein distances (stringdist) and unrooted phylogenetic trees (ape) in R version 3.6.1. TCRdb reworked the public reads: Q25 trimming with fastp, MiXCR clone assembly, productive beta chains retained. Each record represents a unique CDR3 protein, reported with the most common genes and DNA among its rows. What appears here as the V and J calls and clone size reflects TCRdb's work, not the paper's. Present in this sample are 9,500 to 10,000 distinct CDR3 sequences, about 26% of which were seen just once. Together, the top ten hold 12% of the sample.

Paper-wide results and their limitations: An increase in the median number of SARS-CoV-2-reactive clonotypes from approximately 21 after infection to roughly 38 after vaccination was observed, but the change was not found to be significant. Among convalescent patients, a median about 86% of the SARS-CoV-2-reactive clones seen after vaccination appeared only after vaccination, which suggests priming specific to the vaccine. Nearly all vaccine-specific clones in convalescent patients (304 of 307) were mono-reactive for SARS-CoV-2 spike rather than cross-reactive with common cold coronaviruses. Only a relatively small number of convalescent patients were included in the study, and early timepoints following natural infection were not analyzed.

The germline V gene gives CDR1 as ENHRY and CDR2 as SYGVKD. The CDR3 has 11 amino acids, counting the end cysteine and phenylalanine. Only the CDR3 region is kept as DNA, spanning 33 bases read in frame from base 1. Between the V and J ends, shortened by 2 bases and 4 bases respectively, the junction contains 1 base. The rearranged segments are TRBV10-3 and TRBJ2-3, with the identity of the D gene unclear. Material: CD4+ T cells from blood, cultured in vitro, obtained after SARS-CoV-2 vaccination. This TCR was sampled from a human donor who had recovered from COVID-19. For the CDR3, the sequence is CAISEADTQYF. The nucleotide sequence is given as TGTGCCATCAGTGAGGCAGATACGCAGTATTTT.